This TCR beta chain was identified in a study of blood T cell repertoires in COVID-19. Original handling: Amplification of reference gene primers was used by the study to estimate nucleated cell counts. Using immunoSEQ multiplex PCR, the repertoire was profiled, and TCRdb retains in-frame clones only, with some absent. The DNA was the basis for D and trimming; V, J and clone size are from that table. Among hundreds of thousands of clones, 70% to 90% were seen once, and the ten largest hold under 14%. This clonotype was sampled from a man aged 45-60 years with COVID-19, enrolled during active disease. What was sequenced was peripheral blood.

The CDR3 DNA reads TGTGCCAGCAGTTTATCGGGACAGTCTTCTCCTAACTATGGCTACACCTTC. Its translation is CASSLSGQSSPNYGYTF. The chain carries TRBV28 and TRBJ1-2; 7 nucleotides align to TRBD1. Trimming removed 1 base from V and 0 bases from J; junction bases left unmatched: 8. CDR1 is MDHEN, CDR2 SYDVKM, per germline. The CDR3 extends over 17 amino acids.